This TCR beta chain came from a study of long-term antiretroviral therapy in people with HIV. At the level of the study: It was about a decade before the 2015 immediate-ART recommendation that the earliest samples were taken. Study conclusions and caveats: In the period from the mid-2000s to the late 2010s, blood was collected, possibly under older ART regimens. Controls exceeded HIV repertoires in CDR3 length range. Transplant-donor-level diversity was not reached after ART, though diversity increased.

A v3.0 immunoSEQ assay was performed at survey level. Using immunoSEQ multiplex PCR, the repertoire was profiled, and TCRdb retains in-frame clones only, with some absent. The sample lists roughly 12,000 clones; about 83% were seen once. The CDR3 spans 13 residues. V dropped 6 bases and J dropped 7 bases, with 13 bases sitting between them. CDR1 is SNHLY and CDR2 is FYNNEI in the germline V gene. With regard to this clone: Its antigen is unknown.

The TCR sequence derives from a man aged 40-49 years with HIV. Here the sequenced sample was unsorted PBMCs, taken 3.4 years after starting antiretroviral therapy. This sequence joins TRBV2 and TRBJ2-1; either TRBD1 or TRBD2 may fit D (7 bases each). The chain's CDR3 is CASSGQGGNEQFF. The CDR3 DNA is TGTGCCAGCAGCGGCCAGGGGGGGAATGAGCAGTTCTTC. Complete variable domain (other parts from reference TRBV2 and TRBJ2-1): EPEVTQTPSHQVTQMGQEVILRCVPISNHLYFYWYRQILGQKVEFLVSFYNNEISEKSEIFDDQFSVERPDGSNFTLKIRSTKLEDSAMYFCASSGQGGNEQFFGPGTRLTVL.